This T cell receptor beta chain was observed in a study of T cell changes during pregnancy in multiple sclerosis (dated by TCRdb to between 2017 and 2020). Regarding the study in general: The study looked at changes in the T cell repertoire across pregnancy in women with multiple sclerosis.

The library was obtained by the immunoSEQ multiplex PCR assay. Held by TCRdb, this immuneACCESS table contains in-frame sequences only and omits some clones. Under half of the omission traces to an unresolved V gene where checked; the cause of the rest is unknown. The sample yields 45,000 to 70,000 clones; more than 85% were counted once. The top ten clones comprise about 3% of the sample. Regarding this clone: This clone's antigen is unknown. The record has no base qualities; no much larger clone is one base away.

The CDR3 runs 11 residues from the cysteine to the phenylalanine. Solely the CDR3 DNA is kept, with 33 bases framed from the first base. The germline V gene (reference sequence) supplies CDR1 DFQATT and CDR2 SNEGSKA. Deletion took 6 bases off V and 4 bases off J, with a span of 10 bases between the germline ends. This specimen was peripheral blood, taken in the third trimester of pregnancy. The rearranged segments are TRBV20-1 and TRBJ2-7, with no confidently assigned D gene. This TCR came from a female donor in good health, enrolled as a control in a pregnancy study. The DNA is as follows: TGCAGTGCCGGAGAGAGGTACGAGCAGTACTTC. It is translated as CSAGERYEQYF.